This T cell receptor (beta chain) was recovered during a study of T cell responses to AZD1222 COVID-19 vaccine. For the study at large: It was second doses at about 4 or about 12 weeks that were pooled.

Libraries were prepared by immunoSEQ multiplex PCR; TCRdb keeps only in-frame clonotypes and omits some of them. The table lists 100,000 or so clones, approximately 87% of them singletons. Germline values: CDR1 MDHEN, CDR2 SYDVKM. This CDR3 comprises 12 residues. The V end was cut by 6 bases, the J end by 12 bases, with 15 bases between. Study results and caveats: Females made up more of the donors, who were largely white British, and clonal diversity may have come out too low. At baseline, seropositivity was found in only six or seven AZD1222 recipients. Compared with day 0, the breadth and depth of the Spike-specific TCR repertoire rose significantly after two doses of AZD1222.

Notes on this clone: Its antigen is unidentified.

This receptor was identified in an adult in good health. The chain employs TRBV28 and TRBJ2-1; tentatively, D is TRBD2 (5 bases). The sample in question was peripheral blood, obtained on day 0 of AZD1222 vaccination. In DNA form, the CDR3 reads TGTGCCAGCAGCCATGGATCGGCGGGGCAGTTCTTC. Its protein is CASSHGSAGQFF. Variable domain in full (rest from reference TRBV28 and TRBJ2-1): DVKVTQSSRYLVKRTGEKVFLECVQDMDHENMFWYRQDPGLGLRLIYFSYDVKMKEKGDIPEGYSVSREKKERFSLILESASTNQTSMYLCASSHGSAGQFFGPGTRLTVL.